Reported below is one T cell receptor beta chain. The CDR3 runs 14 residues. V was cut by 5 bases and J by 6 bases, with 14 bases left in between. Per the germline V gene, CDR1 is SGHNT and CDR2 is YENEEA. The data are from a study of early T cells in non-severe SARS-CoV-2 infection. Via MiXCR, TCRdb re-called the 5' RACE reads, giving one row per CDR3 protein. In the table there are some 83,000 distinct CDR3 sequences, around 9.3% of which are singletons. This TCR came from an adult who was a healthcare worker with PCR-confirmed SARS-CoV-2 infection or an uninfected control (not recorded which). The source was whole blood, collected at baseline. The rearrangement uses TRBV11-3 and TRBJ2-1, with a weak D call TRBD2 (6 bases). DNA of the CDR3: TGTGCCAGCAGCCGCAGTTCTAGCGTCAATGAGCAGTTCTTC. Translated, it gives CASSRSSSVNEQFF.